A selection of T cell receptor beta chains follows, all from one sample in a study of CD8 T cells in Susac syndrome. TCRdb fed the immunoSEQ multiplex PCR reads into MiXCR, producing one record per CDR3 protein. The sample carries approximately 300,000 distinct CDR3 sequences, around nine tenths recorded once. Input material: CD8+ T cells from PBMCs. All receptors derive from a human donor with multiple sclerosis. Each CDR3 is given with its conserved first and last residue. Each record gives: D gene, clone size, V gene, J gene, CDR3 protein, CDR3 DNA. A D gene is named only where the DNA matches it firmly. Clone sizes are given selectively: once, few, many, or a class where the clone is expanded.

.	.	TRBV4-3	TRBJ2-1	CASSQGISGLEQFF	TGCGCCAGCAGCCAAGGTATATCTGGTTTGGAGCAGTTCTTC
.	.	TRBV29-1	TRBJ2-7	CSGTSGLTYEQYF	TGCAGCGGAACTTCGGGACTGACCTACGAGCAGTACTTC
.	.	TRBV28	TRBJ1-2	CATSRRGDYGYTF	TGTGCCACTTCGAGACGTGGTGACTATGGCTACACCTTC
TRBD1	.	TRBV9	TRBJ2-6	CASSAGQGFTGANVLTF	TGTGCCAGCAGCGCCGGACAGGGGTTTACTGGGGCCAACGTCCTGACTTTC
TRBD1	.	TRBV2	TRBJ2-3	CASTFGTGARDTQYF	TGTGCCAGCACTTTCGGGACAGGGGCGCGAGATACGCAGTATTTT
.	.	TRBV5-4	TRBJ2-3	CASSGEGGRPQDTQYF	TGTGCCAGCAGCGGGGAGGGGGGGCGGCCCCAGGATACGCAGTATTTT
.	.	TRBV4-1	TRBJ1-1	CASSQGRRVNTEAFF	TGCGCCAGCAGCCAGGGACGGAGAGTGAACACTGAAGCTTTCTTT
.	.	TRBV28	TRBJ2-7	CASSLGVSGYEQYF	TGTGCCAGCAGTTTAGGGGTTTCCGGCTACGAGCAGTACTTC
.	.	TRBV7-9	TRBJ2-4	CASSLATGTKLAKNIQYF	TGTGCCAGCAGCTTAGCGACCGGGACAAAGCTAGCCAAAAACATTCAGTACTTC
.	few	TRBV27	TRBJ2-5	CASSGSETQYF	TGTGCCAGCAGTGGGAGCGAGACCCAGTACTTC